The clone carrying this T cell receptor (beta chain) was observed a handful of times. Antigen specificity is unknown. This specimen belongs to a study of blood T cells in healthy people across ages. Through a sample-barcoded 5' primer and a J-beta primer mix, a second PCR was run for 7 to 11 cycles. The template-switch adaptor, which had 12 random nucleotides, put a tag on each cDNA molecule. TCRdb itself ran the 5' RACE reads through MiXCR, one entry per CDR3 protein. Of roughly 1.6 million distinct CDR3 sequences detected, 34% appear once; the ten largest clones hold 11%. The study's findings and limits: PBMCs that were unsorted prevented a conclusive naive versus antigen-experienced comparison. Both higher diversity and more naive CD4+ cells marked long-lived donors when set against aged donors.

Sequencing input: blood. The TCR sequence derives from a woman aged 30 to 39 in good health.

CDR3 nucleotide sequence: TGTGCCAGCAGCTTAGTGACAGCCCCTGGCTACACCTTC. It codes for CASSLVTAPGYTF. J is TRBJ1-2 and V is TRBV7-9; possibly TRBD1 for D (5 bases). Germline V gene sequence: CDR1 SEHNR, CDR2 FQNEAQ (reference sequence). Trimming took 1 base from V and 7 from J, leaving 10 bases between them. This CDR3 comprises 13 residues.